Listed here are 18 T cell receptor beta chains from one sample, sequenced in a study of T cells in tumors after PD-1 blockade. Data came from immunoSEQ multiplex PCR; TCRdb stores just in-frame clones and leaves some out. Counted here are 10,000 to 15,000 clones, under 80% occurring once; the ten biggest clones make up approximately 15%. The specimen comprised tumor tissue, sampled before anti-PD-1 treatment. The receptors here all came from a human donor with basal cell carcinoma.

The chain carries TRBV9 and TRBJ2-3; weak D call: TRBD2 (7 bases). This CDR3 is built from 20 residues. CDR1 SGDLS and CDR2 YYNGEE come from the germline V gene. The V and J ends lost 4 bases and 1 base respectively, with 28 bases between them. CDR3 nucleotides: TGTGCCAGCAGCAGCGCAGGGGAGCGTTCTCTACGGGGGGGCACAGATACGCAGTATTTT. Residues: CASSSAGERSLRGGTDTQYF.

The chain employs TRBV4-3 and TRBJ2-7; no clear D gene. Germline-derived CDR1 and CDR2 are LGHNA and YSLEER. This CDR3 contains 15 residues. The V end lost 2 bases, the J end lost 1 base, and 12 bases lay between the germline ends. CDR3 in amino acids: CASSQSQTGSYEQYF. The DNA for the CDR3 is TGCGCCAGCAGCCAATCCCAGACTGGATCCTACGAGCAGTACTTC.

This clone is judged medium-sized. This chain joins TRBV7-9 and TRBJ2-1; TRBD2 matches 11 bases. The germline V gene has CDR1 SEHNR and CDR2 FQNEAQ (reference sequence). V gave up 6 bases and J gave up 6 bases; unmatched junction bases: 7. This CDR3 is built from 15 residues. Here the CDR3 reads CASRLLAGEINEQFF. The CDR3 DNA reads TGTGCCAGCAGGTTACTAGCGGGAGAGATCAATGAGCAGTTCTTC.

By share, this clone counts as medium-sized (0.01 to 0.1%). This chain joins TRBV5-6 and TRBJ2-3; D unclear. The CDR3 contains 14 residues. V lost 1 base and J lost 1, with 7 bases in between. Germline V lookup: CDR1 SGHDT, CDR2 YYEEEE. The CDR3 loop is CASSLRRRTDTQYF. DNA for the CDR3: TGTGCCAGCAGCTTGCGGCGGCGCACAGATACGCAGTATTTT.

This clone was found once. V and J are TRBV6-4 and TRBJ2-1; TRBD2 matches at 8 bases. Germline CDR1 reads MRHNA; CDR2 reads SNTAGT. V trimming: 4 bases; J trimming: 8 bases; junction bases outside the gene matches: 7. The CDR3 is 14 amino acids. CDR3 residues: CASSVSGEGHEQFF. CDR3 bases: TGTGCCAGCAGTGTTAGCGGGGAAGGACATGAGCAGTTCTTC.

The V call is TRBV10-1, the J call TRBJ2-1, with TRBD2 matching over 12 bases. The CDR3 spans 17 residues. Germline V gene sequence: CDR1 WNHNN, CDR2 SYGVQD (reference sequence). V lost 5 bases, J lost 0 bases, and 5 bases stayed unmatched. The CDR3 sequence is CASSRLAGESSYNEQFF. CDR3 sequence (DNA): TGCGCCAGCAGTAGACTAGCGGGAGAGAGCTCCTACAATGAGCAGTTCTTC.

This clone was recorded a few times. The junction departs from germline at one end; a sequencing error may be responsible. The CDR3 DNA reads TGTGCTAGCAGCTTAGAAGGAGCAGGGCTCTATGGCTACACCTTC. This sequence encodes CASSLEGAGLYGYTF. The chain is built from TRBV7-7 and TRBJ1-2, with D perhaps TRBD1 (5 bases). The CDR3 is 15 amino acids. CDR1 and CDR2 from the germline V gene are SSHAT and FNYEAQ (reference sequence).

The chain is built from TRBV11-1 and TRBJ2-3; D gene uncertain. In germline, CDR1 is SGHAT, CDR2 FQDESV (reference sequence). Trimming left V 4 bases short and J 5 bases short, with 10 bases between. The CDR3 spans 13 residues. In DNA form, the CDR3 reads TGTGCCAGCAGCTGGCCCAAAGGAGATACGCAGTATTTT. This gives the protein CASSWPKGDTQYF.

The gene calls are TRBV7-2 and TRBJ2-1, with TRBD1 identical over 7 bases. The CDR3 covers 15 residues. Trimming at V came to 5 bases and at J to 2 bases, leaving 6 bases not matched to a gene. Germline V gene lookup returns CDR1 SGHTA and CDR2 FQGNSA. CDR3 nucleotides: TGTGCCAGCAGCGGGACAGCGGTACCCTACAATGAGCAGTTCTTC. Translated: CASSGTAVPYNEQFF.

The chain's CDR3 is CASSPRTDTVASYEQYF. The CDR3 DNA follows: TGCGCCAGCAGCCCGAGGACAGACACCGTCGCCTCCTACGAGCAGTACTTC. The rearrangement uses TRBV5-1 and TRBJ2-7, with D possibly matching TRBD1 (6 bases). This CDR3 spans 17 amino acids. The V gene lost 4 bases and the J gene lost 0 bases, with 20 bases spanning the gap. Looked up from germline, CDR1 is SGHRS and CDR2 is YFSETQ.

This chain connects TRBV5-6 to TRBJ1-4; D not resolved. This CDR3 is built from 14 residues. From germline, CDR1 is SGHDT and CDR2 YYEEEE. V shed 4 bases and J shed 2 bases, with 9 bases lying between them. This chain's CDR3 is CASSLVATNEKLFF. The CDR3, as DNA: TGTGCCAGCAGCCTCGTCGCCACTAATGAAAAACTGTTTTTT. Complete variable domain (other parts from reference TRBV5-6 and TRBJ1-4): DAGVTQSPTHLIKTRGQQVTLRCSPKSGHDTVSWYQQALGQGPQFIFQYYEEEERQRGNFPDRFSGHQFPNYSSELNVNALLLGDSALYLCASSLVATNEKLFFGSGTQLSVL.

The rearrangement links TRBV5-6 to TRBJ2-1; the D gene is possibly TRBD1 (5 bases). There are 14 residues in the CDR3. V lost 3 bases, J lost 6 bases, and 13 bases lay in between. The germline CDR1 and CDR2 sequences are SGHDT and YYEEEE. The chain's CDR3 is CASSSVGAINEQFF. The DNA for the CDR3 is TGTGCCAGCAGCTCCGTAGGGGCCATCAATGAGCAGTTCTTC.

This clone was found a few times. The chain couples TRBV29-1 to TRBJ1-2, with TRBD1 as a possible D gene (5 bases). The germline V gene has CDR1 SQVTM and CDR2 ANQGSEA. The CDR3 sequence is 14 residues long. V was pared by 3 bases and J by 7 bases, with 18 bases between. The CDR3 spells CSVEGDRNGAGYTF. Written as DNA, the CDR3 is TGCAGCGTTGAGGGGGATAGGAATGGGGCTGGCTACACCTTC.

The sample holds a few counts of this clone. The genes are TRBV25-1 and TRBJ2-1; 9 bases align to TRBD1. Germline assignment: CDR1 MGHDK and CDR2 SYGVNS. The trim removed 1 base at V and 2 bases at J, leaving 3 bases unmatched. The CDR3 is 16 amino acids. CDR3 DNA sequence: TGTGCCAGCAGTGAATCCGGGACAGGGCCCTACAATGAGCAGTTCTTC. It yields the protein CASSESGTGPYNEQFF.

This clone rates as medium-sized (0.01 to 0.1%). The chain has TRBV28 and TRBJ2-1, with D perhaps matching TRBD2 (6 bases). V was cut by 1 base and J by 6 bases, with 13 bases left in between. The germline gives CDR1 MDHEN, CDR2 SYDVKM. There are 15 residues in the CDR3. The CDR3 spells CASSLYQEEGNEQFF. CDR3 bases: TGTGCCAGCAGTTTATATCAGGAGGAGGGCAATGAGCAGTTCTTC. Full variable domain (outside the CDR3, taken from reference TRBV28 and TRBJ2-1): DVKVTQSSRYLVKRTGEKVFLECVQDMDHENMFWYRQDPGLGLRLIYFSYDVKMKEKGDIPEGYSVSREKKERFSLILESASTNQTSMYLCASSLYQEEGNEQFFGPGTRLTVL.

The rearrangement joins TRBV30 to TRBJ1-6, with no clear D. The germline V gene encodes CDR1 GTSNPN and CDR2 SVGIG (reference sequence). The CDR3 length is 13 residues. V was pared by 1 base and J by 7 bases, with 8 bases between. This CDR3 is CAWSELQNSPLHF. The CDR3 nucleotides read TGTGCCTGGAGTGAATTACAGAATTCACCCCTCCACTTT.

The chain uses TRBV9 and TRBJ1-2; 9 bases agree with TRBD1. CDR1 and CDR2 from the germline V gene are SGDLS and YYNGEE. CDR3 size: 14 residues. After removal of 3 bases from V and 8 bases from J, the junction contained 8 bases not matched to a gene. CDR3 nucleotide sequence: TGTGCCAGCAGCGACTTGGGGACAGGGAGCGGCTACACCTTC. Translated: CASSDLGTGSGYTF.

The chain uses TRBV6-5 and TRBJ2-5; a weak D match, TRBD2 (5 bases). Germline CDR1 and CDR2: MNHEY and SVGAGI. The V and J ends lost 7 bases and 5 bases respectively, with 14 bases between them. The CDR3 is made up of 13 amino acids. The CDR3 is CASTMSGGETQYF. CDR3 coding DNA: TGTGCCAGCACGATGTCAGGCGGGGAGACCCAGTACTTC.